The source of this TCR beta chain is a study of T cell responses to AZD1222 COVID-19 vaccine. General observations from the study: Epitopes outside B.1.351 and B.1.1.7 mutated regions reportedly drew nearly half of spike TCRs. At baseline, seropositivity was found in only a handful of AZD1222 recipients.

Germline V gene lookup returns CDR1 SGHRS and CDR2 YFSETQ. The length of the CDR3 is 13 residues. Produced via immunoSEQ multiplex PCR; TCRdb's table is partial and in-frame only. The table lists just under 85,000 clones, around 86% of them singletons. This clone has a single count. The antigen is undetermined. Germline and junction disagree at one end, which may indicate a read error. The source is an adult in good health. This chain connects TRBV5-1 to TRBJ1-1; D is unresolved. The specimen comprised peripheral blood, sampled on day 0 of AZD1222 vaccination. CDR3 in DNA: TGCGCCAGCAGGTTGGACGGGAACACTGAAGCTTTCTTT. Translation: CASRLDGNTEAFF.